This T cell receptor beta chain was sequenced during a study of beta chain features in type 1 diabetes. Sequencing targeted expressed TCRB transcripts, as all isolated RNA had been reverse transcribed. Here immunoSEQ multiplex PCR was the method, and the copy in TCRdb shows in-frame clones only, minus some. The data contain around 300,000 clones, approximately 8% of them seen just once; the ten biggest clones take up approximately 0.99%. Concerning this clone: Other nucleotide sequences in the sample specify the same CDR3.

Trimming shortened V by 8 bases and J by 2 bases, and 7 bases separated the two germline ends. The CDR3 has 12 amino acids. CDR1 MDHEN and CDR2 SYDVKM come from the germline V gene. Sorting based on CD45RO/CCR7/CD25/CD127/CD95/CD27 separated CD4+ naive, central memory, regulatory and stem cell-like memory cells. The sample comprised central memory CD4+ T cells from blood. The rearrangement uses TRBV28 and TRBJ1-5; no reliable D call. The TCR originated in a woman in her late teens or twenties in good health. Here the CDR3 reads CASARGNQPQHF. The CDR3 region has the DNA TGTGCCAGCGCTCGGGGCAATCAGCCCCAGCATTTT.